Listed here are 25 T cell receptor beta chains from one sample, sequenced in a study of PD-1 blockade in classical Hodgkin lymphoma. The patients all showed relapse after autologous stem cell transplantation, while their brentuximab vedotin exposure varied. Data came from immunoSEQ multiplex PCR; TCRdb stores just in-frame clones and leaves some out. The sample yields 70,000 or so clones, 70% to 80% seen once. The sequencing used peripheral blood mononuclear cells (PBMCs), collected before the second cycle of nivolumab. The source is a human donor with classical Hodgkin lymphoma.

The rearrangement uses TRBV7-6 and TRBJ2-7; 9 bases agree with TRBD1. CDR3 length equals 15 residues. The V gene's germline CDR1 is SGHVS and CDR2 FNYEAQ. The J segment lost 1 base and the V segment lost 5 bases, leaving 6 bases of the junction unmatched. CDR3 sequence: CASSIGQGMSYEQYF. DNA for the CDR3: TGTGCCAGCAGCATCGGACAGGGGATGTCCTACGAGCAGTACTTC.

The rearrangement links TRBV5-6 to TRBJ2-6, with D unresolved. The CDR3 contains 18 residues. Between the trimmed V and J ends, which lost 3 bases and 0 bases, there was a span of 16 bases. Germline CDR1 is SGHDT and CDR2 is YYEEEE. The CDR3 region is CASSSFGIHRSGANVLTF. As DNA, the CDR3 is TGTGCCAGCAGCTCCTTTGGTATACATCGCTCTGGGGCCAACGTCCTGACTTTC.

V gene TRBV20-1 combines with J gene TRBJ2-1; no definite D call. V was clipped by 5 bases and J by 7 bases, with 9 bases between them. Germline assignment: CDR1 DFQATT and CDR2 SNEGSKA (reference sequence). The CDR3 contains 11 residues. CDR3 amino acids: CSAPSGNEQFF. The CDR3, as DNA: TGCAGTGCTCCCTCCGGGAATGAGCAGTTCTTC.

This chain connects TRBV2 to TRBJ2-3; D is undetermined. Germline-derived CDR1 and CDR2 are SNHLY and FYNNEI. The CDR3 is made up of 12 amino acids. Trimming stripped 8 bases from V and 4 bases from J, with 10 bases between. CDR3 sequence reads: CASAWVSDTQYF. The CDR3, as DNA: TGTGCCAGCGCTTGGGTATCAGATACGCAGTATTTT.

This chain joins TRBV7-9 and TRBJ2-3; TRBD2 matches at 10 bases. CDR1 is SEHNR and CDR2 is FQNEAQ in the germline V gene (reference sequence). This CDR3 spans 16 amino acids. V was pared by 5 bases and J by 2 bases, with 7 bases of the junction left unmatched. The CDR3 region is CASSLGLAENTDTQYF. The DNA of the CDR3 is TGTGCCAGCAGCCTCGGACTAGCGGAAAACACAGATACGCAGTATTTT.

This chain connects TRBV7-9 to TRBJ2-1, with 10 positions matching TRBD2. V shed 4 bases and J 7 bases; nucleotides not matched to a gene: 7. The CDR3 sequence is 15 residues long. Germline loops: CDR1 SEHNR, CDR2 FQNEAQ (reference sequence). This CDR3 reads CASSYPAGGRNEQFF. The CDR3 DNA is TGTGCCAGCAGCTACCCAGCGGGAGGGAGAAATGAGCAGTTCTTC.

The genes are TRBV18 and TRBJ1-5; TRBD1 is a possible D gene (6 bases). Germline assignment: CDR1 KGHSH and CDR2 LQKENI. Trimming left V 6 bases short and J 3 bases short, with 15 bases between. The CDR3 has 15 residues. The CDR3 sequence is CASSIDGQSNQPQHF. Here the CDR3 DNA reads TGTGCCAGCTCTATCGACGGACAGTCCAATCAGCCCCAGCATTTT.

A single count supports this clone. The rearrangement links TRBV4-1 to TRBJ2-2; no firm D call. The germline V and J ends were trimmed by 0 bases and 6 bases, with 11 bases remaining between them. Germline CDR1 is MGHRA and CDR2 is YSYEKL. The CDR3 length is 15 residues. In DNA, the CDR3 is TGCGCCAGCAGCCAAGAATTTTCCATCCCCGGGGAGCTGTTTTTT. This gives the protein CASSQEFSIPGELFF.

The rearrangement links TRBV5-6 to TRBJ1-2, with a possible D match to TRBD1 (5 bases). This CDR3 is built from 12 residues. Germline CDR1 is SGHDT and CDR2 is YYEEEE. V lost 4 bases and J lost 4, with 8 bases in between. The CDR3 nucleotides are TGTGCCAGCAGCCCCCAGGGCTATGGCTACACCTTC. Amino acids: CASSPQGYGYTF.

CDR3 amino acids: CASSVQEEEKLFF. The CDR3 DNA sequence: TGTGCCAGCAGTGTGCAGGAGGAGGAAAAACTGTTTTTT. The chain uses TRBV2 and TRBJ1-4; unclear D gene. Germline V gene lookup returns CDR1 SNHLY and CDR2 FYNNEI. The CDR3 covers 13 residues. The V and J ends lost 4 bases and 8 bases respectively, with 11 bases between them.

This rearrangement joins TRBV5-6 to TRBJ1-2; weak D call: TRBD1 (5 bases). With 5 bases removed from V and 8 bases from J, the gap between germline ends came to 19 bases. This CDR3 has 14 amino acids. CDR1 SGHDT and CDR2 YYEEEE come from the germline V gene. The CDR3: CASSLPPGSEGYTF. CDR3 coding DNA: TGTGCCAGCAGTCTTCCTCCAGGGTCGGAAGGCTACACCTTC.

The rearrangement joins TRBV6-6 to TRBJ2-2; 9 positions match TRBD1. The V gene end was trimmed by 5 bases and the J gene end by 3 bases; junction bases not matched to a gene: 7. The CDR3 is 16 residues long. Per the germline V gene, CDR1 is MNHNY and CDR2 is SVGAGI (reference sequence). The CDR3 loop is CASSHRDREYTGELFF. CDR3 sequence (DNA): TGTGCCAGCAGTCACCGGGACAGGGAATACACCGGGGAGCTGTTTTTT.

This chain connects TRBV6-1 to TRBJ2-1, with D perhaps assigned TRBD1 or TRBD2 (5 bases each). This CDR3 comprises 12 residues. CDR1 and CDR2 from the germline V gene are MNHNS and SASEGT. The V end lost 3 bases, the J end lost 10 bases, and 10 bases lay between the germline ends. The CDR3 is CASSDGGDEQFF. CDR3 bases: TGTGCCAGCAGTGATGGGGGAGACGAGCAGTTCTTC.

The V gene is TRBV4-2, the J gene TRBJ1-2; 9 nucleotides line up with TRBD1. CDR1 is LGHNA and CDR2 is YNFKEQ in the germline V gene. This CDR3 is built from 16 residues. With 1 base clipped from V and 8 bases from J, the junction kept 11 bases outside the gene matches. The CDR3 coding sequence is TGTGCCAGCAGCCAAGCTAACCGGGACAGGGTACTCGGCTACACCTTC. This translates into CASSQANRDRVLGYTF.

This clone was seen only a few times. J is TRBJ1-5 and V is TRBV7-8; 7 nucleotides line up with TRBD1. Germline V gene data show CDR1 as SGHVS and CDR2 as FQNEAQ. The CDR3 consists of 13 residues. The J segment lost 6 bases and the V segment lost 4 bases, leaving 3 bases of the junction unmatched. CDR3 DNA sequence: TGTGCCAGCAGCTCGTGGACAGGTCAGCCCCAGCATTTT. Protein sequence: CASSSWTGQPQHF.

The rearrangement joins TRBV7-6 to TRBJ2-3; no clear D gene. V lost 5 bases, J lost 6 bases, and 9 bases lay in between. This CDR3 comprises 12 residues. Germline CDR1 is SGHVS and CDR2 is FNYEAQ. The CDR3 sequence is CASSLWRDTQYF. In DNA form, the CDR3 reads TGTGCCAGCAGCCTCTGGCGGGATACGCAGTATTTT.

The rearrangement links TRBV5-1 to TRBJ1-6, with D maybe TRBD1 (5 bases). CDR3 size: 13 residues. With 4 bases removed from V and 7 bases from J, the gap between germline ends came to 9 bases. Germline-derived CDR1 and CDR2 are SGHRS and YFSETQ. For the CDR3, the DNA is TGCGCCAGCAGCGACAGACCAAATTCACCCCTCCACTTT. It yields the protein CASSDRPNSPLHF.

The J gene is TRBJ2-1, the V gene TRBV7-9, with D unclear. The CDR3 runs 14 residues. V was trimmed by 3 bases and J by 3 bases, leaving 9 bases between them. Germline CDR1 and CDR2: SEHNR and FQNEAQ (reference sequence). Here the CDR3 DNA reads TGTGCCAGCAGCTTGGTGGGGTTCTACAATGAGCAGTTCTTC. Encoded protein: CASSLVGFYNEQFF.

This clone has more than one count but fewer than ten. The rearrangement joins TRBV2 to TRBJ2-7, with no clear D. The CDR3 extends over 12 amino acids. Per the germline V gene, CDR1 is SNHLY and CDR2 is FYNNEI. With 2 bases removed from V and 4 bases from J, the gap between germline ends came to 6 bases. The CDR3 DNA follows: TGTGCCAGCAGTGAACCTCCGTACGAGCAGTACTTC. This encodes CASSEPPYEQYF.

This CDR3 reads CASSIFGGNTEAFF. In DNA, the CDR3 is TGTGCCAGTAGTATATTTGGGGGGAACACTGAAGCTTTCTTT. This chain joins TRBV19 and TRBJ1-1; a possible D gene is TRBD1 (5 bases). The CDR3 consists of 14 residues. Germline CDR1 LNHDA, CDR2 SQIVND (reference sequence). Between the trimmed V and J ends, which lost 2 bases and 1 base, there was a span of 8 bases.

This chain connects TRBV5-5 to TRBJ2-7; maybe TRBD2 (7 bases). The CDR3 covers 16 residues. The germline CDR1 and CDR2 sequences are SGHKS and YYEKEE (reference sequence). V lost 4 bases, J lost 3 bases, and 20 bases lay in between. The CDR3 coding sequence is TGTGCCAGCAGCGAAGAAACAGGGAGGGTCCGCTACGAGCAGTACTTC. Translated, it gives CASSEETGRVRYEQYF.

DNA for the CDR3: TGTGCCAGTAGTTTTCTCCAGGGGACTGAAGCTTTCTTT. This translates into CASSFLQGTEAFF. The rearrangement links TRBV19 to TRBJ1-1; D may be TRBD1 (6 bases). CDR1 is LNHDA and CDR2 is SQIVND in the germline V gene (reference sequence). This CDR3 region has 13 residues. Trimming took off 5 bases at V and 5 bases at J, with 12 bases between the two ends.

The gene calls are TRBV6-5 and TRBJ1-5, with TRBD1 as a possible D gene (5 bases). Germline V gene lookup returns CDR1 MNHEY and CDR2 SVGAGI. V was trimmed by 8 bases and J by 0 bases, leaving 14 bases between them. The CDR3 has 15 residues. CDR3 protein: CASCREPYSNQPQHF. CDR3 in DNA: TGTGCCAGCTGCAGGGAACCTTATAGCAATCAGCCCCAGCATTTT.

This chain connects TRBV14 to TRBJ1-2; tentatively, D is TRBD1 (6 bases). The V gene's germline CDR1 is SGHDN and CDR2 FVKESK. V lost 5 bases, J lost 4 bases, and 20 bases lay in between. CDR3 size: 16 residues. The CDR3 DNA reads TGTGCCAGCAGCGAGACGCCACAGGGAAGACGCTATGGCTACACCTTC. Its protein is CASSETPQGRRYGYTF.

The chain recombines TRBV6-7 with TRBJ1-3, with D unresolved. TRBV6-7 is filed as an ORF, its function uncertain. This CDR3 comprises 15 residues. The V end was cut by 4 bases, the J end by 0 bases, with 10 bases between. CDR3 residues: CASSSGRCSGNTIYF. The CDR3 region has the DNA TGTGCCAGCAGTTCAGGCAGGTGCTCTGGAAACACCATATATTTT.